This TCR beta chain was sequenced for a study of T cell responses to AZD1222 COVID-19 vaccine. V was shortened by 3 bases and J by 8 bases, with 13 bases between the two germline ends. The CDR3 sequence is 13 residues long. Per the germline V gene, CDR1 is MGHDK and CDR2 is SYGVNS. The repertoire was sequenced with immunoSEQ multiplex PCR; TCRdb's copy has only in-frame clones and lacks some. The table records 150,000 to 200,000 clones, 85% to 95% of them present only once. The material sequenced was peripheral blood, taken on day 0 of AZD1222 vaccination. This sequence originates from an adult in good health. The chain combines TRBV25-1 with TRBJ1-2, with unresolved D. The CDR3, as DNA: TGTGCCAGCAGTGAGCCAGGAGAAAAGGGCTACACCTTC. Amino acids: CASSEPGEKGYTF.